The rows below give T cell receptor beta chains drawn from one sample of a study of blood T cells in healthy people across ages. TCRdb passed the 5' RACE reads through MiXCR, listing each CDR3 protein once. The sample includes roughly 1.6 million distinct CDR3 sequences, roughly a third of them seen just once. Material: blood. The receptors were gathered from a woman between 25 and 40 years old in good health. CDR3s include the opening cysteine and the closing phenylalanine or tryptophan. D genes are given only for firm matches. Rows give clone size only sometimes, using once, few, many, or a class for an expanded clone.

v_gene	j_gene	abundance	d_gene	CDR3aa	CDR3nt
TRBV10-2	TRBJ1-5	-	TRBD1	CATRAGGEPQHF	TGCGCCACCAGGGCAGGGGGAGAGCCCCAGCATTTT
TRBV27	TRBJ2-5	few	TRBD2	CASSLSRGSQETQYF	TGTGCCAGCAGTTTATCACGCGGGAGCCAAGAGACCCAGTACTTC
TRBV13	TRBJ1-1	few	TRBD1	CASSIQLTGSNTEAFF	TGTGCCAGCAGCATACAACTGACAGGGTCGAATACTGAAGCTTTCTTT
TRBV7-2	TRBJ2-1	many	-	CASSWPINEQFF	TGTGCCAGCAGCTGGCCTATCAATGAGCAGTTCTTC
TRBV7-7	TRBJ2-1	-	-	CASSIGQGGNEQFF	TGTGCCAGCAGCATCGGGCAGGGGGGAAATGAGCAGTTCTTC
TRBV20-1	TRBJ1-2	many	TRBD1	CSGQGLAANYGYTF	TGCAGTGGACAGGGCCTCGCAGCTAACTATGGCTACACCTTC
TRBV29-1	TRBJ2-5	many	-	CSVAEGAVRETQYF	TGCAGCGTGGCGGAGGGAGCAGTGCGAGAGACCCAGTACTTC
TRBV5-1	TRBJ1-4	few	TRBD1	CASSSLGQGKLFF	TGCGCCAGCAGCTCTCTGGGACAGGGGAAACTGTTTTTT
TRBV4-1	TRBJ2-5	few	-	CASSQWTGPKMTQYF	TGCGCCAGCAGCCAGTGGACCGGGCCCAAGATGACCCAGTACTTC
TRBV29-1	TRBJ1-1	few	-	CSVVVGLMNTEAFF	TGCAGCGTTGTCGTAGGACTCATGAACACTGAAGCTTTCTTT
TRBV11-2	TRBJ2-3	-	TRBD1	CASSPVEGAGDTQYF	TGTGCCAGCAGCCCAGTCGAGGGGGCTGGAGATACGCAGTATTTT
TRBV20-1	TRBJ2-1	many	TRBD2	CSAGTSGRAVNEQFF	TGCAGTGCCGGGACTAGCGGGAGGGCCGTCAATGAGCAGTTCTTC
TRBV5-1	TRBJ2-1	few	-	CASSLAPAGSYNEQFF	TGCGCCAGCAGCTTGGCCCCGGCGGGCTCCTACAATGAGCAGTTCTTC
TRBV11-2	TRBJ2-1	-	TRBD2	CASSLDPLAGSSYNEQFF	TGTGCCAGCAGCTTAGACCCTTTAGCGGGTAGCTCCTACAATGAGCAGTTCTTC
TRBV29-1	TRBJ2-5	-	-	CSVEAGFGTQYF	TGCAGCGTGGAAGCGGGTTTCGGGACCCAGTACTTC
TRBV6-5	TRBJ1-2	-	-	CASSPTRTSNYGYTF	TGTGCCAGCAGCCCAACCCGAACTTCTAACTATGGCTACACCTTC
TRBV6-5	TRBJ1-2	-	TRBD1	CASSSRGTLLYGYTF	TGTGCCAGCAGTTCCAGGGGGACACTCCTCTATGGCTACACCTTC
TRBV2	TRBJ2-7	-	TRBD1	CASSEETGWYEQYF	TGTGCCAGCAGTGAGGAGACAGGGTGGTACGAGCAGTACTTC
TRBV7-2	TRBJ2-1	-	-	CASSFASWSGGLGNEQFF	TGTGCCAGCAGCTTCGCCTCATGGTCGGGCGGTTTGGGGAATGAGCAGTTCTTC
TRBV6-1	TRBJ2-4	few	TRBD2	CASSVAGENIQYF	TGTGCCAGCAGTGTGGCGGGAGAGAACATTCAGTACTTC
TRBV29-1	TRBJ1-2	few	TRBD1	CSVEDLGGSGYTF	TGCAGCGTTGAAGATCTAGGGGGCTCTGGCTACACCTTC
TRBV7-3	TRBJ2-1	-	TRBD2	CASSPRTSGRRGEQFF	TGTGCCAGCAGCCCCCGGACTAGCGGGAGGCGCGGTGAGCAGTTCTTC
TRBV24-1	TRBJ2-5	-	-	CATSNPGMARETQYF	TGTGCCACCAGTAACCCAGGGATGGCTAGGGAGACCCAGTACTTC
TRBV14	TRBJ2-7	-	TRBD1	CASSQDTTGAGNHEQYF	TGTGCCAGCAGCCAAGATACCACAGGGGCAGGAAACCACGAGCAGTACTTC
TRBV5-1	TRBJ2-5	few	-	CASSPYGEETQYF	TGCGCCAGCTCCCCCTACGGGGAGGAGACCCAGTACTTC